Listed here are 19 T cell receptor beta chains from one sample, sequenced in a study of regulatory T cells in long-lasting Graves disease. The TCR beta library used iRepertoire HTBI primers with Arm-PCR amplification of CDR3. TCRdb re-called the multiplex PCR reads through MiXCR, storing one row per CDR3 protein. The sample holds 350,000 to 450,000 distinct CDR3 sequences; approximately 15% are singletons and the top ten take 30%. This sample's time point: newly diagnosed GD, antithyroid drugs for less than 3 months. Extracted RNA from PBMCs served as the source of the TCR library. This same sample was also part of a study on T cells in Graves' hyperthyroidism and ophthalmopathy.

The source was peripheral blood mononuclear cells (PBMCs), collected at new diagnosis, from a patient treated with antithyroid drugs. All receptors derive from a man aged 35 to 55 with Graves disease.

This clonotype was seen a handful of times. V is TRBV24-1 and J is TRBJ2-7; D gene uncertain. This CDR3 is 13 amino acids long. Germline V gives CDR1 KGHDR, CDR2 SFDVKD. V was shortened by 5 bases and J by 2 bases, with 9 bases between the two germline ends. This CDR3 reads CATSGSQTYEQYF. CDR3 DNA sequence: TGTGCCACCAGTGGTAGCCAGACCTACGAGCAGTACTTC.

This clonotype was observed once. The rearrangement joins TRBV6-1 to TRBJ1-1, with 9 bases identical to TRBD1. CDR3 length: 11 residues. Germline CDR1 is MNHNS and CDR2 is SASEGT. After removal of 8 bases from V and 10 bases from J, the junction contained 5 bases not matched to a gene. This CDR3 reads CASAGTGRAFF. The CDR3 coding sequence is TGTGCCAGCGCCGGGACAGGGAGAGCTTTCTTT.

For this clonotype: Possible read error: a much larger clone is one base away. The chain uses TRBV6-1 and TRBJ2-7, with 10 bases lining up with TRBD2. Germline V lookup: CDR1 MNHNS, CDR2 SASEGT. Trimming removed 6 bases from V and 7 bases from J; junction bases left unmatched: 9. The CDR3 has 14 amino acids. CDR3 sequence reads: CASRGLASYNEQYF. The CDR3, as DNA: TGTGCCAGCAGGGGACTAGCGTCCTACAATGAGCAGTACTTC.

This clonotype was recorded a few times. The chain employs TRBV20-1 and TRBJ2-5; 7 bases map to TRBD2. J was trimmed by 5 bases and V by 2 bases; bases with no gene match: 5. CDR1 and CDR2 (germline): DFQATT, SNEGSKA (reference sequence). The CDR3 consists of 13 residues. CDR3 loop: CSARRGGAETQYF. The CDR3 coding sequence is TGCAGTGCTAGAAGGGGAGGGGCGGAGACCCAGTACTTC.

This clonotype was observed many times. CDR3 loop: CASSVRDRRQETQYF. DNA of the CDR3: TGCGCCAGCAGCGTCCGGGACAGACGTCAAGAGACCCAGTACTTC. This rearrangement joins TRBV5-1 to TRBJ2-5, with 7 bases matching TRBD1. CDR1 and CDR2 from the germline V gene are SGHRS and YFSETQ. V lost 4 bases and J lost 2; bases outside the gene matches: 8. CDR3 size: 15 residues.

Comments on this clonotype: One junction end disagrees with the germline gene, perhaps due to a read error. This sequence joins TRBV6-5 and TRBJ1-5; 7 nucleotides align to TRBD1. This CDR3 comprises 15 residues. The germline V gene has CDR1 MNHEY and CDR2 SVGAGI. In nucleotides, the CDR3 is TGTGCCAGCAGTTACTTTCGGGACAGCAACCAGCCCCAGCATTTT. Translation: CASSYFRDSNQPQHF.

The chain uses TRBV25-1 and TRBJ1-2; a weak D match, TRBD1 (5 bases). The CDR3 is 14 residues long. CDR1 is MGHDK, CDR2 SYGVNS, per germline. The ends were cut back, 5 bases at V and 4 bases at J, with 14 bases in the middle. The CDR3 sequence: CASSNTDTLYGYTF. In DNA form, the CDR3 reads TGTGCCAGCAGTAACACGGACACCCTCTATGGCTACACCTTC.

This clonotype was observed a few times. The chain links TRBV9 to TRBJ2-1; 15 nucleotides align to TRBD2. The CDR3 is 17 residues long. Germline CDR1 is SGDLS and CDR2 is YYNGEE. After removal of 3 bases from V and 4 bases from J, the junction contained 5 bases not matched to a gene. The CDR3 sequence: CASSEGLAGGAYNEQFF. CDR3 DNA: TGTGCCAGCAGCGAGGGACTAGCGGGGGGTGCTTACAATGAGCAGTTCTTC.

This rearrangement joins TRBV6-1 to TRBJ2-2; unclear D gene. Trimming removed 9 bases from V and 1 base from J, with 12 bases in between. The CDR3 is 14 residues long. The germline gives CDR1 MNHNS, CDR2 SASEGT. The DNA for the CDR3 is TGTGCCAGTGACTCGTACAGGAACACCGGGGAGCTGTTTTTT. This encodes CASDSYRNTGELFF.

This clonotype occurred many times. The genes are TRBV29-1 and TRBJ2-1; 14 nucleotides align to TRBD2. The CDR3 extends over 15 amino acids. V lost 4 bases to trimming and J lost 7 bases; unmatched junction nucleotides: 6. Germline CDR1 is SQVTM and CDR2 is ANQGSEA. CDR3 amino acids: CSVGKGLAGGNEQFF. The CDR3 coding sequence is TGCAGCGTTGGCAAAGGACTAGCGGGGGGAAATGAGCAGTTCTTC.

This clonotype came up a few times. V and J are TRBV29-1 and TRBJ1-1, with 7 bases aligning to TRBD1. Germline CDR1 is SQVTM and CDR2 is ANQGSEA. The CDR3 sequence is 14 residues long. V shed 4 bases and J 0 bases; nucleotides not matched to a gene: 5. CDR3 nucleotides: TGCAGCGTTGTTCCAGGGGGAATGAACACTGAAGCTTTCTTT. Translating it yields CSVVPGGMNTEAFF.

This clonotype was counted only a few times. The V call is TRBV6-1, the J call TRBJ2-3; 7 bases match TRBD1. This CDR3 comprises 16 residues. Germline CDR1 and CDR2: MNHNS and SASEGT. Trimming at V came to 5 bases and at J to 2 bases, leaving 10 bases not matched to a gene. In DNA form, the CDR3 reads TGTGCCAGCAGTCACGGGGACAGTTGGTACACAGATACGCAGTATTTT. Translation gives CASSHGDSWYTDTQYF.

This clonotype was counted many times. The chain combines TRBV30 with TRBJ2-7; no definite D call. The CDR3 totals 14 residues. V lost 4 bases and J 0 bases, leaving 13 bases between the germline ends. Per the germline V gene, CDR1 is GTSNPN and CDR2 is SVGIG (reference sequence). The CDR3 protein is CAWKPHPNSYEQYF. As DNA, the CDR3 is TGTGCCTGGAAGCCCCACCCGAACTCCTACGAGCAGTACTTC.

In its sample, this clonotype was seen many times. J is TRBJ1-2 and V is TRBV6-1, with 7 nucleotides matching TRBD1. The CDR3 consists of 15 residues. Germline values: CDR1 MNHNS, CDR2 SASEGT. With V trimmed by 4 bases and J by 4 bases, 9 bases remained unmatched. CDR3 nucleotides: TGTGCCAGCAGTGCCACGGGACAGAACTTCTATGGCTACACCTTC. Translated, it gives CASSATGQNFYGYTF.

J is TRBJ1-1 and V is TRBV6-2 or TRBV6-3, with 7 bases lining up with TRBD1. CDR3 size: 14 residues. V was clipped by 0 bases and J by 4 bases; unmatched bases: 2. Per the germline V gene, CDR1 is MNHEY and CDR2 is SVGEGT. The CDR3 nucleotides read TGTGCCAGCAGTTACTCTCCAGGGGGCACTGAAGCTTTCTTT. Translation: CASSYSPGGTEAFF.

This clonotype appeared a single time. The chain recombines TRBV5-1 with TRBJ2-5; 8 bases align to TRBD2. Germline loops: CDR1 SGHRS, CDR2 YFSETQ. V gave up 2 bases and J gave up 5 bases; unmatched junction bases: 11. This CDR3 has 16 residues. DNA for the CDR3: TGCGCCAGCAGCTTTTTGGGTCGGGGGGGCGCGGAGACCCAGTACTTC. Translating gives CASSFLGRGGAETQYF.

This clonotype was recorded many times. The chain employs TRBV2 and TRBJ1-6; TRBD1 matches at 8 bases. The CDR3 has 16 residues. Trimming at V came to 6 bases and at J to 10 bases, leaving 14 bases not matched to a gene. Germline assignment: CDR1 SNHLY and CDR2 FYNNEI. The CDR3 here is CASRATMTGEGSPLHF. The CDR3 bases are TGTGCCAGCAGGGCGACGATGACAGGGGAGGGCTCACCCCTCCACTTT. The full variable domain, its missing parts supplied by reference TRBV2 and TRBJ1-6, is EPEVTQTPSHQVTQMGQEVILRCVPISNHLYFYWYRQILGQKVEFLVSFYNNEISEKSEIFDDQFSVERPDGSNFTLKIRSTKLEDSAMYFCASRATMTGEGSPLHFGNGTRLTVT.

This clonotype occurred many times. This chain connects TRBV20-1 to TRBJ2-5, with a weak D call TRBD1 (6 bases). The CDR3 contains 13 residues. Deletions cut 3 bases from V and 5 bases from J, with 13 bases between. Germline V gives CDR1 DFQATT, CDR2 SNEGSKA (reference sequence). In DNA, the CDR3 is TGCAGTGCTAGTGGCAGGGGTCGGGAGACCCAGTACTTC. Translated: CSASGRGRETQYF.

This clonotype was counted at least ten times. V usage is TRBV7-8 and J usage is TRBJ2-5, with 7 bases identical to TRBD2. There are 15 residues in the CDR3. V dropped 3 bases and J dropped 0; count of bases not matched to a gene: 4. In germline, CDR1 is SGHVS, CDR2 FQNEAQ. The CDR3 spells CASSLGGANQETQYF. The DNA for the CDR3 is TGTGCCAGCAGCTTGGGAGGGGCTAACCAAGAGACCCAGTACTTC. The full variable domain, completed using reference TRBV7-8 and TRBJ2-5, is GAGVSQSPRYKVAKRGQDVALRCDPISGHVSLFWYQQALGQGPEFLTYFQNEAQLDKSGLPSDRFFAERPEGSVSTLKIQRTQQEDSAVYLCASSLGGANQETQYFGPGTRLLVL.